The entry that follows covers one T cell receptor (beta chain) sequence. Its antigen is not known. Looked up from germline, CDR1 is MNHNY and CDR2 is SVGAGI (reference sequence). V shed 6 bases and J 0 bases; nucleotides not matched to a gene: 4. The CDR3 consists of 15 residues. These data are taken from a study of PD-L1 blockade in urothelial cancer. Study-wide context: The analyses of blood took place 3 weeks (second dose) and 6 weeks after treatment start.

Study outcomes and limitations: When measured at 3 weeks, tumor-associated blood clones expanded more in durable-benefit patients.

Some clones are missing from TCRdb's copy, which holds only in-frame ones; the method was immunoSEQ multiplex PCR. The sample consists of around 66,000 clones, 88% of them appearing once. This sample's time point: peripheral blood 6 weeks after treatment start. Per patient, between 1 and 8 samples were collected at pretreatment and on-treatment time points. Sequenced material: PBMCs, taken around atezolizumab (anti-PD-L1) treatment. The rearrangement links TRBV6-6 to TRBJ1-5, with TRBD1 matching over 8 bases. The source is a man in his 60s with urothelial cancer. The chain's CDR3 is CASRDRVNSNQPQHF. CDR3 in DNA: TGTGCCAGCAGGGACAGGGTTAATAGCAATCAGCCCCAGCATTTT.